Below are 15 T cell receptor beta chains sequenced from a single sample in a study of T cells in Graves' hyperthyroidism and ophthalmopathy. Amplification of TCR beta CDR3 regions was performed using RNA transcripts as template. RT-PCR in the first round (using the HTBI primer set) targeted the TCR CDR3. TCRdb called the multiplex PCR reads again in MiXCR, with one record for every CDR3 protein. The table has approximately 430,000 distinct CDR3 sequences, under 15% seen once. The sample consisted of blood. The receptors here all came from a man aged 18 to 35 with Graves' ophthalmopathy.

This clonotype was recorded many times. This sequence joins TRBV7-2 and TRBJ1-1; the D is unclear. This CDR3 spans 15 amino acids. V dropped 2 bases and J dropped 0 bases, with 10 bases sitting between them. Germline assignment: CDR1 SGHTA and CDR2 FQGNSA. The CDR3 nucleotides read TGTGCCAGCAGCTTAAGACGGAGACTGAACACTGAAGCTTTCTTT. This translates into CASSLRRRLNTEAFF.

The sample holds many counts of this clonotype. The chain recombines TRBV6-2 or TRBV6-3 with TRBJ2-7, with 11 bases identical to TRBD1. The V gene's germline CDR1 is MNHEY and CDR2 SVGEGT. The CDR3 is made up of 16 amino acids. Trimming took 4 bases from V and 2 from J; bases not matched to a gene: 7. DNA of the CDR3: TGTGCCAGCAGTTCTCCTCGGGACAGGGGGGCCTACGAGCAGTACTTC. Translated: CASSSPRDRGAYEQYF.

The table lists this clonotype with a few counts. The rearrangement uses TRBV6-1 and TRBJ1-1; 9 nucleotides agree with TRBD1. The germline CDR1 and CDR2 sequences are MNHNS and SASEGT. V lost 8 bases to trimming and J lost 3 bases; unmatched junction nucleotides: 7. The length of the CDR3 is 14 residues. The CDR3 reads CASPSRTGDTEAFF. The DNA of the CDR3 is TGTGCCAGCCCGTCCCGGACAGGGGACACTGAAGCTTTCTTT.

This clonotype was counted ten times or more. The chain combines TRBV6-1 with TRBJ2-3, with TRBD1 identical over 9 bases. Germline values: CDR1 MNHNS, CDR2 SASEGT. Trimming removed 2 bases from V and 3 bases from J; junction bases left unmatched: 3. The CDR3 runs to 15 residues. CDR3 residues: CASSEWDRETDTQYF. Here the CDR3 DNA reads TGTGCCAGCAGTGAATGGGACAGGGAGACAGATACGCAGTATTTT.

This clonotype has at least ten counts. CDR3 coding DNA: TGCAGTGCTAGAGATAAAGGGATCCAAGAGACCCAGTACTTC. Translating it yields CSARDKGIQETQYF. V and J are TRBV20-1 and TRBJ2-5; no clear D gene. V lost 0 bases to trimming and J lost 1 base, with 9 bases between them. Germline V gives CDR1 DFQATT, CDR2 SNEGSKA (reference sequence). CDR3 length: 14 residues.

In nucleotides, the CDR3 is TGTGCCAGCAGTGATAAGATCGCTGATTACGAGCAGTACTTC. It codes for CASSDKIADYEQYF. J is TRBJ2-7 and V is TRBV27; no reliable D call. The V gene lost 5 bases and the J gene lost 4 bases, with 15 bases spanning the gap. This CDR3 is built from 14 residues. The germline gives CDR1 MNHEY, CDR2 SMNVEV (reference sequence).

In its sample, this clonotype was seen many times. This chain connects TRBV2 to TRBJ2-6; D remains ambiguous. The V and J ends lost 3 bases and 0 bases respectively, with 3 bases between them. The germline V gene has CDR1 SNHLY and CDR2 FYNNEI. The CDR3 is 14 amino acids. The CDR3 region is CASSDHSGANVLTF. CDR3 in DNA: TGTGCCAGCAGTGATCACTCTGGGGCCAACGTCCTGACTTTC.

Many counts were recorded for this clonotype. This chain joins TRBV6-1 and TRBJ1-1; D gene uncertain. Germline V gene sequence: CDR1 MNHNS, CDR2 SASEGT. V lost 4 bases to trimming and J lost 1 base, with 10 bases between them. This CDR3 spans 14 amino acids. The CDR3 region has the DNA TGTGCCAGCAGTGTTTCCACTCAGAACACTGAAGCTTTCTTT. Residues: CASSVSTQNTEAFF.

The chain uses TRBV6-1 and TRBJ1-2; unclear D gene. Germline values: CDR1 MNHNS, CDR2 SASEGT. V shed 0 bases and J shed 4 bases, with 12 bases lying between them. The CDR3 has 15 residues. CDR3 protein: CASSEADRTGYGYTF. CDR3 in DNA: TGTGCCAGCAGTGAAGCGGACCGCACTGGCTATGGCTACACCTTC.

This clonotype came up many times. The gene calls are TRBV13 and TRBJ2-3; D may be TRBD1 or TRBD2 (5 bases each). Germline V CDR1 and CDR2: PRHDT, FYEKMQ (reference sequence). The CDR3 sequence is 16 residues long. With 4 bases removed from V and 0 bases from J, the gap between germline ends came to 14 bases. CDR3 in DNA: TGTGCCAGCAGCTCGAAGTGGGGGAAGAGCACAGATACGCAGTATTTT. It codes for CASSSKWGKSTDTQYF.

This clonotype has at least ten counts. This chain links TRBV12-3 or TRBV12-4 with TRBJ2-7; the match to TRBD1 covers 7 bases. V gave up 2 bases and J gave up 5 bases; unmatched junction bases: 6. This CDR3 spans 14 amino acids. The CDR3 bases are TGTGCCAGCAGTTTAAGGGCAGGGGGTAACGAGCAGTACTTC. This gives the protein CASSLRAGGNEQYF.

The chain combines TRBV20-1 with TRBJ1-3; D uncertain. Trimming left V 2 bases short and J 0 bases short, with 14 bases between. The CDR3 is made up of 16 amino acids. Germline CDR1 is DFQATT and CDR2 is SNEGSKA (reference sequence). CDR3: CSARPLEGLSGNTIYF. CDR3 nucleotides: TGCAGTGCTAGACCGTTGGAAGGGCTCTCTGGAAACACCATATATTTT.

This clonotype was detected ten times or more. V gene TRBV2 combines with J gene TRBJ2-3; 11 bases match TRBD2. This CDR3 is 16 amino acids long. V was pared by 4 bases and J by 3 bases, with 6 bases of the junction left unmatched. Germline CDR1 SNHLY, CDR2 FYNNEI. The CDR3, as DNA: TGTGCCAGCAGTGCTAGACTAGCGGGATTTACAGATACGCAGTATTTT. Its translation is CASSARLAGFTDTQYF.

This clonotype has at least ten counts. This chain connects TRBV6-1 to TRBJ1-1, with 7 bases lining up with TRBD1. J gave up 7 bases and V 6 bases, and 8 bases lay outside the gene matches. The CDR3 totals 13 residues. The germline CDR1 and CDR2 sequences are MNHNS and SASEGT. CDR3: CASRGQEFGEAFF. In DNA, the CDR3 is TGTGCCAGCAGAGGACAGGAATTCGGTGAAGCTTTCTTT.

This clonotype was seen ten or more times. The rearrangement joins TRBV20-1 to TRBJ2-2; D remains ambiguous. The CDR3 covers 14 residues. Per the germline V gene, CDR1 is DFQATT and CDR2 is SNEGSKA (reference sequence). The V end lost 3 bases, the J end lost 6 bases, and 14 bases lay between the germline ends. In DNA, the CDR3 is TGCAGTGCTAGGTCCGTCAGGTCTGCCGGGGAGCTGTTTTTT. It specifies CSARSVRSAGELFF.